This T cell receptor beta chain came from a study of T cell changes during pregnancy in multiple sclerosis. CDR1 MNHEY and CDR2 SVGAGI come from the germline V gene. The CDR3 consists of 12 residues. The V end was cut by 10 bases, the J end by 1 base, with 10 bases between. Profiling relied on immunoSEQ multiplex PCR, and the TCRdb table lists in-frame clones only, not all of them. The repertoire includes roughly 70,000 clones, 85% to 95% of them detected once, and approximately 2.8% sits in the top ten. The source of this sequence is a female donor in good health, enrolled as a control in a pregnancy study. This chain joins TRBV6-5 and TRBJ2-5; possibly TRBD2 for D (5 bases). The input for sequencing was peripheral blood, taken in the third trimester of pregnancy. The CDR3 sequence: CATGESQETQYF. Here the CDR3 DNA reads TGTGCCACCGGGGAGAGCCAAGAGACCCAGTACTTC.